This entry describes one TCR beta chain. Its target is unknown. This record comes from a study of T cell responses to AZD1222 COVID-19 vaccine. General study points: After the peak T cell response, and only then, were repertoires sampled. Following two doses of AZD1222, Spike-specific TCR breadth and depth rose. Donor demographics were predominantly white British with a female majority; clonal diversity may be underestimated. Baseline testing showed seropositivity in only 5 or 6 AZD1222 recipients.

From germline, CDR1 is SGDLS and CDR2 YYNGEE. The ends were cut back, 0 bases at V and 3 bases at J, with 15 bases in the middle. This CDR3 has 16 amino acids. The repertoire was sequenced with immunoSEQ multiplex PCR; TCRdb's copy has only in-frame clones and lacks some. In the table there are roughly 96,000 clones, roughly nine tenths of which are singletons. V usage is TRBV9 and J usage is TRBJ1-2; no firm D call. This receptor was obtained from an adult in good health. The source material was peripheral blood, sampled on day 0 of AZD1222 vaccination. CDR3 coding DNA: TGTGCCAGCAGCGTAGGGATCAACGCTGGGGACTATGGCTACACCTTC. This encodes CASSVGINAGDYGYTF.